Given below is one T cell receptor beta chain in context. V trimming: 0 bases; J trimming: 2 bases; junction bases outside the gene matches: 3. There are 16 residues in the CDR3. Germline loops: CDR1 SGDLS, CDR2 YYNGEE. Original processing notes: Estimation of nucleated cell counts relied on the amplification of reference gene primers. Produced via immunoSEQ multiplex PCR; TCRdb's table is partial and in-frame only. The V and J calls and clone size are taken from that table; D and trimming were inferred from the DNA. This table has some 97,000 clones, roughly 90% appearing once. The data were taken from a study of blood T cell repertoires in COVID-19.

The chain carries TRBV9 and TRBJ2-3, with TRBD2 matching over 10 bases. The clonotype comes from a man aged 50 to 60 with active COVID-19. The material sequenced was peripheral blood. The CDR3, as DNA: TGTGCCAGCAGCGTAGATAGCGGGAGGTTCACAGATACGCAGTATTTT. Protein sequence: CASSVDSGRFTDTQYF.